Following are 30 T cell receptor beta chains from one sample sequenced in a study of monozygotic twins with inflammatory bowel disease. No DNA is given; TCRdb re-called the 5' RACE reads and lists each CDR3 protein once. Its table lists roughly 100,000 distinct CDR3 sequences. The sample consisted of blood. The receptors originated from a human donor with ulcerative colitis or Crohn's disease, or a healthy co-twin of an affected twin (not recorded which).

J is TRBJ2-1 and V is TRBV3-1; TCRdb reports TRBD2, a call that lacks DNA to check it against. Germline CDR1 LGHDT, CDR2 YNNKEL (reference sequence). CDR3 size: 14 residues. CDR3 region: CASSQGLAFTEQFF.

The chain couples TRBV20-1 to TRBJ1-6; the D call from TCRdb, TRBD1, cannot be confirmed without DNA. Per the germline V gene, CDR1 is DFQATT and CDR2 is SNEGSKA (reference sequence). The length of the CDR3 is 13 residues. The CDR3 sequence is CSAKGRTISPLHF.

The chain employs TRBV20-1 and TRBJ2-3. Germline values: CDR1 DFQATT, CDR2 SNEGSKA (reference sequence). CDR3 length: 14 residues. CDR3 sequence reads: CSARGLESPDTQYF.

This chain connects TRBV29-1 to TRBJ1-5; TCRdb names TRBD1, which stays unverified in the absence of DNA. Germline V gene sequence: CDR1 SQVTM, CDR2 ANQGSEA. The CDR3 consists of 14 residues. The CDR3: CSAMTGVGNQPQHF.

CDR3 residues: CASSSGQSYEQYF. The rearrangement uses TRBV28 and TRBJ2-7; TCRdb designates TRBD1, a call that cannot be tested without DNA. Germline V gene lookup returns CDR1 MDHEN and CDR2 SYDVKM. The CDR3 is 13 residues long.

This rearrangement joins TRBV10-3 to TRBJ2-1. Germline CDR1 reads ENHRY; CDR2 reads SYGVKD. CDR3 length equals 11 residues. This CDR3 is CAISEEREQFF.

The CDR3 spells CATSRVARVLNTEAFF. The chain links TRBV15 to TRBJ1-1. CDR3 size: 16 residues. Germline V gives CDR1 LNHNV, CDR2 YYDKDF (reference sequence).

CDR3 residues: CSARLGLAGYQETQYF. J is TRBJ2-5 and V is TRBV20-1; lacking DNA, the TRBD2 call made by TCRdb goes unchecked. There are 16 residues in the CDR3. Germline CDR1 is DFQATT and CDR2 is SNEGSKA (reference sequence).

The chain recombines TRBV4-1 with TRBJ2-7; TCRdb returns TRBD2, unconfirmable since there is no DNA. The CDR3 runs to 15 residues. Germline V lookup: CDR1 MGHRA, CDR2 YSYEKL. The CDR3 here is CASSQVTSGTYEQYF.

The V call is TRBV6-2 or TRBV6-3, the J call TRBJ2-1; TCRdb picks TRBD1, but there is no DNA to check that call. This CDR3 is built from 13 residues. Germline loops: CDR1 MNHEY, CDR2 SVGEGT. CDR3 protein: CASSYSGLGEQFF.

The chain combines TRBV5-4 with TRBJ2-2; the TCRdb call, TRBD1, lacks DNA for checking. Germline CDR1 SGHNT, CDR2 YYREEE (reference sequence). This CDR3 region has 16 residues. CDR3 loop: CASSRNKGAEGGELFF.

The chain recombines TRBV27 with TRBJ1-1; with no DNA, the TCRdb D assignment of TRBD1 cannot be verified. The CDR3 length is 13 residues. CDR1 MNHEY and CDR2 SMNVEV come from the germline V gene (reference sequence). The CDR3 region is CASSLVQGVEAFF.

The chain recombines TRBV6-5 with TRBJ2-5; the TCRdb D gene call, TRBD2, has no DNA to confirm it. CDR3 length: 15 residues. Per germline, CDR1 MNHEY and CDR2 SVGAGI. CDR3 region: CASSYQARLQETQYF.

V is TRBV6-2 or TRBV6-3 and J is TRBJ2-2. Looked up from germline, CDR1 is MNHEY and CDR2 is SVGEGT. The CDR3 totals 12 residues. The CDR3 protein is CASCVRVRELFF.

The rearrangement uses TRBV5-6 and TRBJ2-3; TCRdb proposes TRBD1, but this gene call is untestable without DNA. Germline V gene lookup returns CDR1 SGHDT and CDR2 YYEEEE. This CDR3 contains 12 residues. CDR3: CASSLAAPPQYF.

The CDR3 sequence is CASSMDRRNEQYF. This chain uses TRBV19 with TRBJ2-7. The CDR3 extends over 13 amino acids. Germline CDR1 is LNHDA and CDR2 is SQIVND (reference sequence).

The CDR3 sequence: CASSQEGLQLGNTEAFF. The chain couples TRBV3-1 to TRBJ1-1. Germline V gene lookup returns CDR1 LGHDT and CDR2 YNNKEL (reference sequence). This CDR3 comprises 17 residues.

This chain uses TRBV20-1 with TRBJ2-7; the TRBD1 assignment by TCRdb is unverifiable without DNA. The V gene's germline CDR1 is DFQATT and CDR2 SNEGSKA (reference sequence). CDR3 length equals 12 residues. CDR3 protein: CSAKGQNYEQYF.

The chain uses TRBV10-1 and TRBJ1-1; the TRBD1 assignment by TCRdb is unverifiable without DNA. The CDR3 is made up of 14 amino acids. Germline V lookup: CDR1 WNHNN, CDR2 SYGVQD (reference sequence). CDR3 sequence: CASRESFIGGEAFF.

The rearrangement links TRBV7-2 to TRBJ1-5; no DNA is available, so the TRBD1 call from TCRdb remains unchecked. CDR1 and CDR2 from the germline V gene are SGHTA and FQGNSA. This CDR3 comprises 17 residues. CDR3 residues: CASSLSFTGYSNQPQHF.

The V and J genes are TRBV5-1 and TRBJ2-1. The CDR3 is made up of 13 amino acids. Germline CDR1 is SGHRS and CDR2 is YFSETQ. Here the CDR3 reads CASRADSYNEQFF.

This chain connects TRBV12-3 or TRBV12-4 to TRBJ1-3; the TRBD1 assignment by TCRdb is unverifiable without DNA. The CDR3 extends over 13 amino acids. The CDR3 reads CASSPLARNTIYF.

V usage is TRBV7-2 and J usage is TRBJ1-1. This CDR3 region has 13 residues. Per the germline V gene, CDR1 is SGHTA and CDR2 is FQGNSA. The CDR3 sequence: CASSLTWGTEAFF.

J is TRBJ2-7 and V is TRBV5-1; TCRdb's D call of TRBD1 is untestable without DNA. CDR3 length: 15 residues. Germline values: CDR1 SGHRS, CDR2 YFSETQ. CDR3 region: CASSFGTTNRYEQYF.

The chain employs TRBV12-3 or TRBV12-4 and TRBJ1-4; TCRdb calls TRBD1, which cannot be checked without DNA. The CDR3 extends over 16 amino acids. CDR3 amino acids: CASSPKGGATNEKLFF.

The V call is TRBV7-9, the J call TRBJ1-1; the TCRdb call, TRBD1, lacks DNA for checking. Germline V CDR1 and CDR2: SEHNR, FQNEAQ (reference sequence). CDR3 size: 14 residues. This CDR3 is CASSFETGNTEAFF.

The rearrangement uses TRBV30 and TRBJ1-1. The CDR3 is made up of 12 amino acids. Per germline, CDR1 GTSNPN and CDR2 SVGIG (reference sequence). This CDR3 reads CAWSVLNTEAFF.

V is TRBV29-1 and J is TRBJ2-1; TCRdb indicates TRBD2, and absent DNA this call remains unverified. Germline V gene lookup returns CDR1 SQVTM and CDR2 ANQGSEA. The CDR3 covers 15 residues. CDR3 loop: CSERTSGDSYNEQFF.

The rearrangement links TRBV30 to TRBJ2-6; TCRdb calls TRBD2, which cannot be checked without DNA. The length of the CDR3 is 16 residues. Germline V CDR1 and CDR2: GTSNPN, SVGIG (reference sequence). The CDR3: CAWKSGRAFGANVLTF.

The chain is built from TRBV7-6 and TRBJ1-1. The CDR3 spans 16 residues. Germline CDR1 reads SGHVS; CDR2 reads FNYEAQ. CDR3 residues: CASSQGYRQMNTEAFF.